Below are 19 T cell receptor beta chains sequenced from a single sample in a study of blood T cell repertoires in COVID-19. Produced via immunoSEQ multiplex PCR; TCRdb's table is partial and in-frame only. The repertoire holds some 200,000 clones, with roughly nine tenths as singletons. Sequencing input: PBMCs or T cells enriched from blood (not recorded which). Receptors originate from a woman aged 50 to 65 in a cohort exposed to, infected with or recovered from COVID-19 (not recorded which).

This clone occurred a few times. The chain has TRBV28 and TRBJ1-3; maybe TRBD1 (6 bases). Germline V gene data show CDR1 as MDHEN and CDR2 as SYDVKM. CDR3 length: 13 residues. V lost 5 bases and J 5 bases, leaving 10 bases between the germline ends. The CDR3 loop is CASSLGTRNTIYF. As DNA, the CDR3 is TGTGCCAGCAGTCTCGGGACACGAAACACCATATATTTT. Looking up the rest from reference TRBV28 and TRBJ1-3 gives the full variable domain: DVKVTQSSRYLVKRTGEKVFLECVQDMDHENMFWYRQDPGLGLRLIYFSYDVKMKEKGDIPEGYSVSREKKERFSLILESASTNQTSMYLCASSLGTRNTIYFGEGSWLTVV.

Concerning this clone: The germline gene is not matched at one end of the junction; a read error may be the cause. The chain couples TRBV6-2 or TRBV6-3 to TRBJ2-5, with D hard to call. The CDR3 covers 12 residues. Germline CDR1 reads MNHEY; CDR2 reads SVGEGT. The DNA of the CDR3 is TGTGCCAGCAGTTACCACCAGGAGACCCAGTACTTC. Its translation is CASSYHQETQYF.

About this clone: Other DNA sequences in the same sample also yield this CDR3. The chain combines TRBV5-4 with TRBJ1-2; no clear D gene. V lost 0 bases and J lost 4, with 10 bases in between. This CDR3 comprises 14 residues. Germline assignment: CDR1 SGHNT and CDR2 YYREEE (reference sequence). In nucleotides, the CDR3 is TGTGCCAGCAGCTTGGGGCGGGAGGGCTATGGCTACACCTTC. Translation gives CASSLGREGYGYTF. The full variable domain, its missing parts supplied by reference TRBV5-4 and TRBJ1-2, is ETGVTQSPTHLIKTRGQQVTLRCSSQSGHNTVSWYQQALGQGPQFIFQYYREEENGRGNFPPRFSGLQFPNYSSELNVNALELDDSALYLCASSLGREGYGYTFGSGTRLTVV.

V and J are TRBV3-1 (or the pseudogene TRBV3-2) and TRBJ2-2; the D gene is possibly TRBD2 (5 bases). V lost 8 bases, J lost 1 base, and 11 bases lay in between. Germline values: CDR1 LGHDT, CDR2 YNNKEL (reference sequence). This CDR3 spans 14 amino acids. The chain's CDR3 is CASRDRLNTGELFF. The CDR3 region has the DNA TGTGCCAGCCGGGATCGCTTGAACACCGGGGAGCTGTTTTTT.

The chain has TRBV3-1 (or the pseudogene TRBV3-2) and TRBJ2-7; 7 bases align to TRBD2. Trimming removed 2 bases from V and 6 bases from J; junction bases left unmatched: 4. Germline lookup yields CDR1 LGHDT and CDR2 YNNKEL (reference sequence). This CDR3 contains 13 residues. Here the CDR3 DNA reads TGTGCCAGCAGCCAATCCTCGGGGGGCGAGCAGTACTTC. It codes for CASSQSSGGEQYF.

Here the CDR3 reads CASSLGGPRGADTQYF. For the CDR3, the DNA is TGTGCCAGCAGCTTAGGTGGCCCCCGGGGAGCAGATACGCAGTATTTT. This chain uses TRBV11-2 with TRBJ2-3, with D perhaps TRBD2 (5 bases). V lost 1 base and J lost 4, with 15 bases in between. The CDR3 is made up of 16 amino acids. Per germline, CDR1 SGHAT and CDR2 FQNNGV.

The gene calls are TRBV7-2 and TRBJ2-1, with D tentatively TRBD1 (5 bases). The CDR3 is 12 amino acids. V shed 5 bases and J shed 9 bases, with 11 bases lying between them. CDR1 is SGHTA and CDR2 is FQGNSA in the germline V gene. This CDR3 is CASSAVGLEQFF. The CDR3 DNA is TGTGCCAGCAGCGCGGTGGGGCTTGAGCAGTTCTTC.

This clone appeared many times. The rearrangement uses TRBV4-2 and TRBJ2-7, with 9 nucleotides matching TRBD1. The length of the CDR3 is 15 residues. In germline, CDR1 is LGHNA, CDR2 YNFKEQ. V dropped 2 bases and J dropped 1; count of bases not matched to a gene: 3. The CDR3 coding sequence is TGTGCCAGCAGCCAAAGGACAGGGGAGTCCTACGAGCAGTACTTC. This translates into CASSQRTGESYEQYF.

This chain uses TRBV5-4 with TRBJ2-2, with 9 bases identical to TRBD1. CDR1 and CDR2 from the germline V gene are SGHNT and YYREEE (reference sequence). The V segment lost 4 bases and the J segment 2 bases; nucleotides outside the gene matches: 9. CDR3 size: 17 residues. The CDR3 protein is CASSPSSTGGNTGELFF. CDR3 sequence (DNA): TGTGCCAGCAGCCCGTCCTCTACAGGGGGCAACACCGGGGAGCTGTTTTTT.

In nucleotides, the CDR3 is TGTGCCAGCAGCTTAGTTTCCGGGTGGGAGTCGGGAGGCACTGAAGCTTTCTTT. Encoded protein: CASSLVSGWESGGTEAFF. V is TRBV7-2 and J is TRBJ1-1; D is unresolved. There are 18 residues in the CDR3. CDR1 and CDR2 from the germline V gene are SGHTA and FQGNSA. Deletions cut 1 base from V and 4 bases from J, with 22 bases between.

The CDR3 protein is CASSRGGSQGHGYTF. As DNA, the CDR3 is TGCGCCAGCAGCCGGGGCGGTTCACAGGGCCATGGCTACACCTTC. The chain has TRBV5-1 and TRBJ1-2; possibly TRBD1 for D (6 bases). Germline V gene sequence: CDR1 SGHRS, CDR2 YFSETQ. Trimming took off 4 bases at V and 6 bases at J, with 19 bases between the two ends. This CDR3 has 15 residues.

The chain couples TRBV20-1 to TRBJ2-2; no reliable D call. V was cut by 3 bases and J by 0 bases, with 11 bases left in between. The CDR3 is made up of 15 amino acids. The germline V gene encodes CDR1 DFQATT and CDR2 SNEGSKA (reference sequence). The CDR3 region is CSASSMTPNTGELFF. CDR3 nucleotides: TGCAGTGCTAGTTCGATGACTCCGAACACCGGGGAGCTGTTTTTT.

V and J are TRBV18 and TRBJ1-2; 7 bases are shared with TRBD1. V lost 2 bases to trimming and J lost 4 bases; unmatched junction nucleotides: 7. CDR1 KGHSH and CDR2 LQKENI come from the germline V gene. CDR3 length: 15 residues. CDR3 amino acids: CASSPSPGQSYGYTF. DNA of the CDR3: TGTGCCAGCTCACCATCTCCGGGACAGTCCTATGGCTACACCTTC.

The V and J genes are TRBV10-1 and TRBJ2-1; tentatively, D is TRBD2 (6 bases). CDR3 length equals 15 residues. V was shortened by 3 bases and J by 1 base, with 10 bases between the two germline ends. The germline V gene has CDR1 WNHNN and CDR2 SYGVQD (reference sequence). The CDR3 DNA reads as TGCGCCAGCAGTGAAAACGGGGGATCCTACAATGAGCAGTTCTTC. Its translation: CASSENGGSYNEQFF.

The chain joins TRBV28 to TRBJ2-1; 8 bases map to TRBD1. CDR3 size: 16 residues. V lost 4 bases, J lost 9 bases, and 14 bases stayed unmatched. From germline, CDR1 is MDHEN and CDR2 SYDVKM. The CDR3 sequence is CASSSTRQGALGEQFF. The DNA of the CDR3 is TGTGCCAGCAGTTCCACCCGGCAGGGGGCCCTAGGTGAGCAGTTCTTC. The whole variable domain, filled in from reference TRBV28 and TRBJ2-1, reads DVKVTQSSRYLVKRTGEKVFLECVQDMDHENMFWYRQDPGLGLRLIYFSYDVKMKEKGDIPEGYSVSREKKERFSLILESASTNQTSMYLCASSSTRQGALGEQFFGPGTRLTVL.

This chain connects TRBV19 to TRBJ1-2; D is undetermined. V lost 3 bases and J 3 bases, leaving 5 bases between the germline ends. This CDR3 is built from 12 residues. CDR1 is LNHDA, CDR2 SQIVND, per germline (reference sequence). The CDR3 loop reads CASSMTYYGYTF. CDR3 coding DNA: TGTGCCAGTAGTATGACATACTATGGCTACACCTTC. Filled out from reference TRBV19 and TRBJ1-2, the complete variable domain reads DGGITQSPKYLFRKEGQNVTLSCEQNLNHDAMYWYRQDPGQGLRLIYYSQIVNDFQKGDIAEGYSVSREKKESFPLTVTSAQKNPTAFYLCASSMTYYGYTFGSGTRLTVV.

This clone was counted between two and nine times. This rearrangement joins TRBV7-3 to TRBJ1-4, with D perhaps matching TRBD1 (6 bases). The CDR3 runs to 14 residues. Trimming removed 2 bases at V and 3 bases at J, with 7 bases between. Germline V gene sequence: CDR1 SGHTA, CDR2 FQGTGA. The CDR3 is CASSLGGANEKLFF. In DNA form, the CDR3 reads TGTGCCAGCAGCTTAGGGGGCGCTAATGAAAAACTGTTTTTT. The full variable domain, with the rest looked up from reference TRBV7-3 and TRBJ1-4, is GAGVSQTPSNKVTEKGKYVELRCDPISGHTALYWYRQSLGQGPEFLIYFQGTGAADDSGLPNDRFFAVRPEGSVSTLKIQRTERGDSAVYLCASSLGGANEKLFFGSGTQLSVL.

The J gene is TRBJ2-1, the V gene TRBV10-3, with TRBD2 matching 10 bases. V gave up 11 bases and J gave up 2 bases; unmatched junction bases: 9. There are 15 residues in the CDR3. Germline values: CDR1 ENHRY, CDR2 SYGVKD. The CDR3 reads CAPVVAGGTYNEQFF. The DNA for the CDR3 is TGTGCCCCTGTCGTAGCGGGGGGAACCTACAATGAGCAGTTCTTC.

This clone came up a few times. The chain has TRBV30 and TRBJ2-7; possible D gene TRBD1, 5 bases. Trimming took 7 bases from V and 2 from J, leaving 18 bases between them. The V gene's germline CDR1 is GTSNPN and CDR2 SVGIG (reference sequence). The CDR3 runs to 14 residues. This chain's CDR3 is CALRRGLPTYEQYF. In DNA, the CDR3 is TGTGCCTTAAGAAGGGGCCTCCCTACCTACGAGCAGTACTTC.